The rows below give T cell receptor beta chains drawn from one sample of a study of cytotoxic CD8 clonotypes in ibrutinib-treated CLL. Repertoires were generated with immunoSEQ multiplex PCR, while TCRdb's copy carries only in-frame clones and drops some. The data contain tens of thousands of clones, over 55% of them singletons. This sample comprised PBMCs, obtained after 24 months of ibrutinib treatment. The receptors derive from a human donor with chronic lymphocytic leukemia. Both conserved end residues are trimmed from each CDR3. D genes are given only for firm matches.

NA TRBV6-1 12 ASRRESDTGELF
NA TRBV6-1 12 ASSEYRTGYEQY
NA TRBV30 17 AWSVQGSGIYDGYQPQH
NA TRBV5-6 12 ASSLGFSYNEQF
NA TRBV6-6 11 ASSYRGNTEAF
TRBD1 TRBV7-9 11 ASSVTGGHGYT
NA TRBV5-1 12 ASSFGGKTYEQY
NA TRBV5-1 13 ASSLAFGGDSPLH
NA TRBV18 11 ASSLAANTEAF
TRBD1 TRBV15 13 ATSVPRGIAGELF
NA TRBV6-5 14 ASSYGVSVGTDTQY
NA TRBV28 12 ASSRGPPGEKLF
TRBD1 TRBV14 15 ASSQVMPGQGASPLH